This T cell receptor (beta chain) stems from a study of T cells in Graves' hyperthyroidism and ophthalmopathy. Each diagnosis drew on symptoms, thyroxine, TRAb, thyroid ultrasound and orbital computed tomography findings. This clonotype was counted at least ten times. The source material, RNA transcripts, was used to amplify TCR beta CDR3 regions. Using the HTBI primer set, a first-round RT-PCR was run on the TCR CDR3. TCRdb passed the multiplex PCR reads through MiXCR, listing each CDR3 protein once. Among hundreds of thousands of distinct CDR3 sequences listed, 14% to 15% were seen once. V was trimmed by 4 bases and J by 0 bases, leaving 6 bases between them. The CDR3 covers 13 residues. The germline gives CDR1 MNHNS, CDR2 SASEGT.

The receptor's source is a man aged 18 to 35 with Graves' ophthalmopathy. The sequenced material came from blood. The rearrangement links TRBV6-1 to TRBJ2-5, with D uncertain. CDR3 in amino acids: CASSGLDQETQYF. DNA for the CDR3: TGTGCCAGCAGTGGATTGGACCAAGAGACCCAGTACTTC.